These T cell receptor beta chains were read from a single sample in a study of blood T cell repertoires in COVID-19. Clones were sequenced by immunoSEQ multiplex PCR, and TCRdb holds only the in-frame ones, with some missing. The profile shows 300,000 or so clones, roughly 87% of them singletons. Sequencing input: peripheral blood. All receptors derive from a man aged 45-65 years with active or convalescent COVID-19. The CDR3 runs from the conserved cysteine through the conserved F or W. A D gene is named only where the DNA matches it firmly. Clone sizes are given selectively: once, few, many, or a class where the clone is expanded.

j_gene | abundance | d_gene | v_gene | CDR3nt | CDR3aa
TRBJ2-2 | few | . | TRBV7-8 | TGTGCCAGCAGCTCCCTTGAATGGACCGGGGGAACCGGGGAGCTGTTTTTT | CASSSLEWTGGTGELFF
TRBJ1-5 | . | . | TRBV28 | TGTGCCAGCAGTGGGAGGGATACTCCTAATCAGCCCCAGCATTTT | CASSGRDTPNQPQHF
TRBJ1-3 | . | . | TRBV15 | TGTGCCACCAGCAGAGATTCAGGGGCGTTCGGAAACACCATATATTTT | CATSRDSGAFGNTIYF
TRBJ1-2 | . | . | TRBV2 | TGTGCCCTTAGTGATCGGGGTAACTATGGCTACACCTTC | CALSDRGNYGYTF
TRBJ2-3 | once | TRBD1 | TRBV30 | TGTGCCTGGAACAAACAGGGGGCGGCGGATACGCAGTATTTT | CAWNKQGAADTQYF
TRBJ1-6 | . | . | TRBV5-6 | TGTGCCAGCAGCCTCACAGGGTCTAGTTCACCCCTCCACTTT | CASSLTGSSSPLHF
TRBJ1-2 | once | TRBD1 | TRBV24-1 | TGTGCCACCAGTGATTCGACAGGGTTGTGGGGCTACACCTTC | CATSDSTGLWGYTF
TRBJ2-7 | . | . | TRBV11-2 | TGTGCCAGCTCCGCAGGAGGCGAGCAGTACTTC | CASSAGGEQYF
TRBJ2-1 | . | . | TRBV5-4 | TGTGCCAGCAGCTCCGGGACACCCGGCTCCTACAATGAGCAGTTCTTC | CASSSGTPGSYNEQFF
TRBJ1-4 | . | . | TRBV3-1/TRBV3-2 | TGTGCCAGCAGCCCCTGGGGGGGCGCGGGCGAAAAACTGTTTTTT | CASSPWGGAGEKLFF
TRBJ2-2 | . | TRBD1 | TRBV9 | TGTGCCAGCAGCGTAGGTCGAAGGGGGCTGGCCGGGGAGCTGTTTTTT | CASSVGRRGLAGELFF
TRBJ2-7 | . | TRBD2 | TRBV3-1/TRBV3-2 | TGTGCCAGTCGGACTAGCGACAAGGGCGAGCAGTACTTC | CASRTSDKGEQYF
TRBJ1-2 | . | . | TRBV28 | TGTGCCAGCAGTTCCGGGTGGGAGGGCTACACCTTC | CASSSGWEGYTF
TRBJ2-7 | . | TRBD1 | TRBV7-2 | TGTGCCAGCAGCTTAGGGGGACAGGGGGTTTACGAGCAGTACTTC | CASSLGGQGVYEQYF
TRBJ1-5 | . | . | TRBV28 | TGTGCCAGCACCCGATCCGGGTCTCACCTTAGCAATCAGCCCCAGCATTTT | CASTRSGSHLSNQPQHF
TRBJ2-3 | . | . | TRBV4-2 | TGTGCCAGCAGCCAAGATGGGGCTTTAGGAGATACGCAGTATTTT | CASSQDGALGDTQYF
TRBJ2-5 | . | TRBD2 | TRBV11-2 | TGTGCCAGCAGCACTAGCGGAGAGACCCAGTACTTC | CASSTSGETQYF
TRBJ2-1 | . | TRBD2 | TRBV19 | TGTGCCAGTGGCGGGGTAGCGGGAGGGTATGAGCAGTTCTTC | CASGGVAGGYEQFF
TRBJ2-1 | . | TRBD2 | TRBV5-1 | TGCGCCAGCAGCTTGGGAACCGGGACTAGCGGTCCATTCAGCTCCTACAATGAGCAGTTCTTC | CASSLGTGTSGPFSSYNEQFF
TRBJ2-7 | . | TRBD2 | TRBV6-5 | TGTGCCAGCACCCCGGGACTAGCCTTAGCCTACGAGCAGTACTTC | CASTPGLALAYEQYF
TRBJ2-7 | . | . | TRBV27 | TGTGCCAGCAGTTTAACGGCCCAGGGAAGGAGCTCCTACGAGCAGTACTTC | CASSLTAQGRSSYEQYF
TRBJ1-3 | . | . | TRBV3-1/TRBV3-2 | TGTGCCAGCAGCCAAATTAACATGATCGACACCATATATTTT | CASSQINMIDTIYF